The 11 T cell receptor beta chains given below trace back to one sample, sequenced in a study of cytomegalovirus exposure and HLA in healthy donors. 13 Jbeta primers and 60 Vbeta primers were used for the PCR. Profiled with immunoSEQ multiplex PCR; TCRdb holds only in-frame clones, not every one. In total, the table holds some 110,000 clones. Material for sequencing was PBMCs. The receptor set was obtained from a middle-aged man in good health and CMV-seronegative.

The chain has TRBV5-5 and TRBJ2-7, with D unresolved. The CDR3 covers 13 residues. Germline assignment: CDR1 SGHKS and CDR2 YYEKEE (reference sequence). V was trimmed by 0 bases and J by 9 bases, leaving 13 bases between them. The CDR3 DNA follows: TGTGCCAGCAGCTTGGTAGCCCAAGACGGGCAGTACTTC. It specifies CASSLVAQDGQYF.

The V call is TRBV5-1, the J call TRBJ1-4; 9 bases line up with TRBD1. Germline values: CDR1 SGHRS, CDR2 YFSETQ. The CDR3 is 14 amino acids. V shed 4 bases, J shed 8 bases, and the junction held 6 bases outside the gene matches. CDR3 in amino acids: CASSLGTGKEKLFF. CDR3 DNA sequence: TGCGCCAGCAGCCTTGGGACAGGGAAGGAAAAACTGTTTTTT.

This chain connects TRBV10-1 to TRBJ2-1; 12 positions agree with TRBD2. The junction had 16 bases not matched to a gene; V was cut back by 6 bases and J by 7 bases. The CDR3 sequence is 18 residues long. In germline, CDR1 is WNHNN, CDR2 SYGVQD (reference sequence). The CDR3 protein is CASSGRTSGIRMENEQFF. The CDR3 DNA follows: TGCGCCAGCAGCGGGAGGACTAGCGGGATCAGAATGGAGAATGAGCAGTTCTTC.

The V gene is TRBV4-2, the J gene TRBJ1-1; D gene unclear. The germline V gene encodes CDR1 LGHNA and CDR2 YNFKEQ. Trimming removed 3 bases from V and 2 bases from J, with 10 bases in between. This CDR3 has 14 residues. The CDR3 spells CASSQVTANTEAFF. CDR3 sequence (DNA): TGTGCCAGCAGCCAGGTTACAGCTAACACTGAAGCTTTCTTT.

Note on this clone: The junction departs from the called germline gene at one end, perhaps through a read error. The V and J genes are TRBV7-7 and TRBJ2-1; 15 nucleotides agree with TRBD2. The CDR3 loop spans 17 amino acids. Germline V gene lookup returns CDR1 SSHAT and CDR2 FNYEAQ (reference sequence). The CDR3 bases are TGTGCTAGCAGCCCAGGACTAGCGGGAGGGCTAGGGGTTGAGCAGTTCTTC. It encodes CASSPGLAGGLGVEQFF. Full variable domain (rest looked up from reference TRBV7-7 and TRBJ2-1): GAGVSQSPRYKVTKRGQDVTLRCDPISSHATLYWYQQALGQGPEFLTYFNYEAQPDKSGLPSDRFSAERPEGSISTLTIQRTEQRDSAMYRCASSPGLAGGLGVEQFFGPGTRLTVL.

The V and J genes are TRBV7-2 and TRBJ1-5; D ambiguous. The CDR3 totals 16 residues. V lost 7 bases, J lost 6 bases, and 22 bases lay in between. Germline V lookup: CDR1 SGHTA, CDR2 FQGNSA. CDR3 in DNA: TGTGCCAGCACCCTGATGGGTCCCGGGGATGGTCAGCCCCAGCATTTT. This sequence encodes CASTLMGPGDGQPQHF.

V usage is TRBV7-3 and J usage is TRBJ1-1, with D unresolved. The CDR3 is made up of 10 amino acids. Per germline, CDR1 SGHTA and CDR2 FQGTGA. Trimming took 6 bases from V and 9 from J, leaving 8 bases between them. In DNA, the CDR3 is TGTGCCAGCAGTGGAGGACAAGCTTTCTTT. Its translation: CASSGGQAFF.

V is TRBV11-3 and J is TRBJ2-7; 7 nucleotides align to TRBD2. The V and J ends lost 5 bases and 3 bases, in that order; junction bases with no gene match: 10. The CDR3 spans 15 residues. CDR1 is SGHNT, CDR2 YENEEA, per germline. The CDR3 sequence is CASSQGLDLIYEQYF. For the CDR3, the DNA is TGTGCCAGCAGCCAAGGACTAGACCTCATCTACGAGCAGTACTTC. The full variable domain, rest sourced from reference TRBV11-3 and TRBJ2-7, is EAGVVQSPRYKIIEKKQPVAFWCNPISGHNTLYWYLQNLGQGPELLIRYENEEAVDDSQLPKDRFSAERLKGVDSTLKIQPAELGDSAVYLCASSQGLDLIYEQYFGPGTRLTVT.

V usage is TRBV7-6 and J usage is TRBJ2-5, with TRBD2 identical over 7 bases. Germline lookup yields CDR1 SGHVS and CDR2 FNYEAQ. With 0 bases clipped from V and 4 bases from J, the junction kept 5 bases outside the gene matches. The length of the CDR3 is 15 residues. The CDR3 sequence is CASSLATGGGETQYF. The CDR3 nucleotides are TGTGCCAGCAGCTTAGCAACGGGAGGTGGAGAGACCCAGTACTTC.

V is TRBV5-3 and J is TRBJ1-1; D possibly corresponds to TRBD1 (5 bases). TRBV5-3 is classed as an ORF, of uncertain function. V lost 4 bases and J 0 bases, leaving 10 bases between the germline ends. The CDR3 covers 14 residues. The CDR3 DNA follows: TGTGCCAGAAGCGTGTCAGGGTTGAACACTGAAGCTTTCTTT. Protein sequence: CARSVSGLNTEAFF.

The chain's CDR3 is CASSLGTSGRSEQYF. CDR3 bases: TGTGCCAGCAGCTTGGGGACTAGCGGGAGAAGCGAGCAGTACTTC. The chain is built from TRBV5-4 and TRBJ2-7, with 13 bases identical to TRBD2. This CDR3 is built from 15 residues. Germline CDR1 is SGHNT and CDR2 is YYREEE (reference sequence). V lost 0 bases and J lost 6; bases outside the gene matches: 3.